This T cell receptor beta chain was documented in a study of blood T cell repertoires in COVID-19. Germline-derived CDR1 and CDR2 are SGHNT and YENEEA. The trim removed 5 bases at V and 5 bases at J, leaving 5 bases unmatched. The CDR3 sequence is 14 residues long. Using immunoSEQ multiplex PCR, the repertoire was profiled, and TCRdb retains in-frame clones only, with some absent. This sample has more than 300,000 clones; around 87% occur once, and the top ten carry 10%. Sequencing used peripheral blood. J is TRBJ1-1 and V is TRBV11-3, with TRBD1 matching 10 bases. The sequence was collected from a woman under 40 with COVID-19, enrolled during active disease. The CDR3 protein is CASSPTGGWTEAFF. CDR3 coding DNA: TGTGCCAGCAGCCCGACAGGGGGCTGGACTGAAGCTTTCTTT.